The sequence of this T cell receptor (beta chain) was determined in a study of blood T cell repertoires in COVID-19. Background on the study: The United States, Italy and Spain supplied acute and convalescent COVID-19 samples.

Using immunoSEQ multiplex PCR, the repertoire was profiled, and TCRdb retains in-frame clones only, with some absent. The sample has around 250,000 clones; 70% to 90% are singletons. The CDR3 loop spans 15 amino acids. Trimming took 1 base from V and 2 from J; bases not matched to a gene: 4. Germline assignment: CDR1 LGHNA and CDR2 YNFKEQ. The clonotype originates from a man aged 60-69 years who had recovered from COVID-19. The chain carries TRBV4-2 and TRBJ1-2; 7 bases fit TRBD1. The sequenced sample was peripheral blood. For the CDR3, the DNA is TGTGCCAGCAGCCAAGGACAGGGTACGAACTATGGCTACACCTTC. This translates into CASSQGQGTNYGYTF.